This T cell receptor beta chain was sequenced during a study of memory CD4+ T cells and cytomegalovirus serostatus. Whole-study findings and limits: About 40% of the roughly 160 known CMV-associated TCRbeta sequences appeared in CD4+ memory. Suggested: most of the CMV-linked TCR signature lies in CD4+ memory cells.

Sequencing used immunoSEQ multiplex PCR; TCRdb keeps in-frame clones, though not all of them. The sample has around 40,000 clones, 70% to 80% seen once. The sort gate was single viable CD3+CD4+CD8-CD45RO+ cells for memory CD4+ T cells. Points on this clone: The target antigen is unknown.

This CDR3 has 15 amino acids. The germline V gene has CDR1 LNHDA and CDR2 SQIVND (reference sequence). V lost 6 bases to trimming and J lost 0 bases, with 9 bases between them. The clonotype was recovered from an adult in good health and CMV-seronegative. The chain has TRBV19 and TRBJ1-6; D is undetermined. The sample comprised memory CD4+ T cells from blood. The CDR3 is CASSLDLSYNSPLHF. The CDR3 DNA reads TGTGCCAGTAGCCTGGATCTCTCCTATAATTCACCCCTCCACTTT.